In this sample, the clone carrying this T cell receptor beta chain turned up a few times. The data originate from a study of early T cells in non-severe SARS-CoV-2 infection. TCRdb processed the 5' RACE reads anew with MiXCR; each CDR3 protein has one entry. The data show around 64,000 distinct CDR3 sequences, more than 9.5% seen once. The germline V and J ends were trimmed by 3 bases and 4 bases, with 6 bases remaining between them. Germline lookup yields CDR1 SNHLY and CDR2 FYNNEI. This CDR3 spans 12 amino acids. The chain employs TRBV2 and TRBJ1-1; D unresolved. The sequencing here drew on whole blood, taken at baseline. The origin of this receptor is an adult who was a healthcare worker with PCR-confirmed SARS-CoV-2 infection or an uninfected control (not recorded which). CDR3 nucleotides: TGTGCCAGCAGTGAGCAGAGCACTGAAGCTTTCTTT. This sequence encodes CASSEQSTEAFF. Variable domain in full (rest from reference TRBV2 and TRBJ1-1): EPEVTQTPSHQVTQMGQEVILRCVPISNHLYFYWYRQILGQKVEFLVSFYNNEISEKSEIFDDQFSVERPDGSNFTLKIRSTKLEDSAMYFCASSEQSTEAFFGQGTRLTVV.